This paragraph covers one TCR beta chain sequence. Its antigen is still unknown. The entry originates in a study of blood T cells in healthy people across ages. Study findings and constraints: With naive T cell percentage, TCR beta diversity showed a strong correlation.

This CDR3 region has 14 residues. Germline V gives CDR1 LGHNA, CDR2 YSLEER. Trimming took off 0 bases at V and 8 bases at J, with 11 bases between the two ends. Drawn from each donor were about 9 milliliters of peripheral blood. Isolation recovered at least 6.5 million PBMCs from every sample. The second PCR ran about 7 to 12 cycles with a sample-barcoded 5' primer and J-beta primers. TCRdb fed the 5' RACE reads into MiXCR, producing one record per CDR3 protein. The sample carries about 1.4 million distinct CDR3 sequences, roughly 64% recorded once. This clonotype originated in a man aged 18 to 30 in good health. The chain links TRBV4-3 to TRBJ2-1, with D unclear. Material: blood. CDR3 sequence reads: CASSQDWLMDEQFF. In nucleotides, the CDR3 is TGCGCCAGCAGCCAAGATTGGTTGATGGATGAGCAGTTCTTC.